This T cell receptor (beta chain) was documented in a study of technical replicates of blood from several donors. Of note for this clone: At one end, the junction sequence differs from germline, possibly due to a read error.

This CDR3 contains 12 residues. Germline V gives CDR1 SGHRS, CDR2 YFSETQ. This table comes from immunoSEQ multiplex PCR, and its TCRdb copy is limited to in-frame clones, with some not included. Found here are about 97,000 clones, 95% to 96% of them singletons; the top ten hold 0.36%. The TCR was taken from a human donor in good health. The chain links TRBV5-1 to TRBJ1-2, with 7 bases fitting TRBD1. Sequencing was carried out using T cells isolated from PBMCs. The CDR3 loop is CASSLSRDRAIF. CDR3 bases: TGCGCCAGCAGCTTAAGTCGAGACAGGGCGATCTTC.